The rows below give T cell receptor beta chains drawn from one sample of a study of cytomegalovirus exposure and HLA in healthy donors. The method was immunoSEQ multiplex PCR; TCRdb's version includes in-frame clones alone and lacks a portion of them. The table records 150,000 to 200,000 clones, around 80% of them present only once. Sequencing was performed on PBMCs. The receptors shown here come from a human donor in good health. CDR3s include the opening cysteine and the closing phenylalanine or tryptophan. Where a row states a size, it is once, few, many or the class of an expanded clone; other rows omit it.

-	TRBV4-3	TRBJ1-4	CASSQDRGKNEKLFF
-	TRBV6-5	TRBJ1-5	CASRRTGDQPQHF
-	TRBV7-9	TRBJ2-3	CASSARAGAATQYF
-	TRBV19	TRBJ2-5	CASSIGGGGETQYF
-	TRBV5-1	TRBJ2-3	CASSYKKGGTSTDTQYF
-	TRBV10-1	TRBJ1-5	CASIGVGQPQHF
-	TRBV18	TRBJ2-3	CASSHRQGDTDTQYF
-	TRBV7-2	TRBJ2-7	CASRRDGDFYEQYF
-	TRBV6-5	TRBJ1-1	CASSPDRLNTEAFF
-	TRBV6-4	TRBJ2-1	CASSELAGGPYEQFF
-	TRBV7-8	TRBJ2-1	CATRGRFRNEQFF
-	TRBV7-7	TRBJ2-2	CASSPWTSEAGELFF
-	TRBV5-1	TRBJ2-7	CASAAGGSYEQYF
-	TRBV27	TRBJ2-7	CASSFRGGGYEQYF
few	TRBV27	TRBJ2-7	CASSLSGDRGHEQYF
-	TRBV5-4	TRBJ2-2	CASSLTSGGAAGELFF
-	TRBV7-2	TRBJ1-2	CASSLVGQGLYGYTF
-	TRBV5-6	TRBJ2-5	CASSLEDFQETQYF
-	TRBV5-1	TRBJ1-3	CASSSTGVGNTIYF
-	TRBV15	TRBJ1-2	CATSRGGQGPKSRGYTF
-	TRBV14	TRBJ1-2	CASSQGRNYGYTF
-	TRBV6-1	TRBJ2-1	CASTSRTGSNEQFF
-	TRBV28	TRBJ2-7	CASSLTGGSYEQYF
-	TRBV4-3	TRBJ2-7	CASSQYGLAPNEQYF
once	TRBV9	TRBJ1-2	CASRDYRGNYGYTF
-	TRBV29-1	TRBJ2-7	CSVRRTGSYEQYF
once	TRBV6-5	TRBJ1-2	CASSPSGDGYTF
once	TRBV6-6	TRBJ2-3	CASSTAGANTDTQYF
-	TRBV2	TRBJ1-5	CASSEVGGLSNQPQHF
-	TRBV13	TRBJ2-7	CASSGRTEGRQQYF
-	TRBV4-3	TRBJ1-2	CASSQQRGPVNYGYTF
-	TRBV5-1	TRBJ2-1	CASSQEPRGEQFF
-	TRBV2	TRBJ1-5	CASSEKYRGGGNQPQHF
-	TRBV4-1	TRBJ2-7	CASSQDLGRGYEQYF
few	TRBV27	TRBJ2-7	CASSFGQNYEQYF
-	TRBV10-1	TRBJ2-1	CASSEWDSPNEQFF
-	TRBV6-5	TRBJ2-7	CASSYTGEAYEQYF
-	TRBV5-1	TRBJ1-2	CASSSDRGYYGYTF
-	TRBV12-5	TRBJ2-7	CASGPDRAPYEQYF
few	TRBV6-9	TRBJ2-7	CASSYLSVRQVNYEQYF
-	TRBV9	TRBJ2-1	CASSVSGARGNEQFF